This T cell receptor beta chain emerged from a study of chemoradiotherapy in HPV16-positive cancers. The V gene's germline CDR1 is MNHNS and CDR2 SASEGT. This CDR3 has 19 amino acids. V shed 2 bases and J 13 bases; nucleotides not matched to a gene: 22. The table lists this clone with a few counts. Using immunoSEQ multiplex PCR, the repertoire was profiled, and TCRdb retains in-frame clones only, with some absent. The repertoire holds 15,000 to 20,000 clones, with approximately 80% as singletons. The sequence was obtained from a human donor with HPV-associated anogenital cancer. The chain is built from TRBV6-1 and TRBJ1-6, with TRBD1 matching over 8 bases. The sequencing here drew on blood, taken from a patient who underwent chemoradiotherapy. CDR3 DNA sequence: TGTGCCAGCAGTGAAACAGGGGGTTTTGCTGTTGTCCTCATTTGGCCCCTCCACTTT. The encoded protein is CASSETGGFAVVLIWPLHF.